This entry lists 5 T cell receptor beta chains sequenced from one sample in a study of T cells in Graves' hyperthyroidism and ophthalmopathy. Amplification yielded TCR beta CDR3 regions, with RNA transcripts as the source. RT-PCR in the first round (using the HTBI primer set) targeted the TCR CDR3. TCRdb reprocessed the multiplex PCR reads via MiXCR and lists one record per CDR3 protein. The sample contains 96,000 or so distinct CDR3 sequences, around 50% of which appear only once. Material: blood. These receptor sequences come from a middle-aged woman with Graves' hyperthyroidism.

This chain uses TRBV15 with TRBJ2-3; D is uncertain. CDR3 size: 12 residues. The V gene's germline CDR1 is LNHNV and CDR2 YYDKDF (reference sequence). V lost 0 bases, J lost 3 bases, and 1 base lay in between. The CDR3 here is CATSRETDTQYF. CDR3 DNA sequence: TGTGCCACCAGCAGAGAAACAGATACGCAGTATTTT.

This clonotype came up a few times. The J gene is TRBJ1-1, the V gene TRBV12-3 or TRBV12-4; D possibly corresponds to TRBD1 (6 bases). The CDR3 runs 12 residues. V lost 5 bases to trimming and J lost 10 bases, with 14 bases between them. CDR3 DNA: TGTGCCAGCAGTACCCCGACAGGTTCAGCTTTCTTT. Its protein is CASSTPTGSAFF.

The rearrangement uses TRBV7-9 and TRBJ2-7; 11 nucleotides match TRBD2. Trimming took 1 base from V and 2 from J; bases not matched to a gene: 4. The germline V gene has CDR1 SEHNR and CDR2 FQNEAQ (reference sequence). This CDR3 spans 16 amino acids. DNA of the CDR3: TGTGCCAGCAGCTTAGGACTAGCGGGAAGGCCCTACGAGCAGTACTTC. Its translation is CASSLGLAGRPYEQYF. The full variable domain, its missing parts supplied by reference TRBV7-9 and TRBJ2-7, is DTGVSQNPRHKITKRGQNVTFRCDPISEHNRLYWYRQTLGQGPEFLTYFQNEAQLEKSRLLSDRFSAERPKGSFSTLEIQRTEQGDSAMYLCASSLGLAGRPYEQYFGPGTRLTVT.

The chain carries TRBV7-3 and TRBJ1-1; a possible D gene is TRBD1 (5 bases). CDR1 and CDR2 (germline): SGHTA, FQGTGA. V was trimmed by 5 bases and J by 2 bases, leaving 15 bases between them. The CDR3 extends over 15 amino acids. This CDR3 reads CASSVGAGRNTEAFF. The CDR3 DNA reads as TGTGCCAGCAGCGTAGGGGCAGGGCGAAACACTGAAGCTTTCTTT. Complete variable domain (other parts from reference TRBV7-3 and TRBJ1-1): GAGVSQTPSNKVTEKGKYVELRCDPISGHTALYWYRQSLGQGPEFLIYFQGTGAADDSGLPNDRFFAVRPEGSVSTLKIQRTERGDSAVYLCASSVGAGRNTEAFFGQGTRLTVV.

This CDR3 is CSAGQGSGYTF. The CDR3 DNA follows: TGCAGCGCCGGACAGGGTAGTGGCTACACCTTC. The J gene is TRBJ1-2, the V gene TRBV29-1, with TRBD1 matching over 8 bases. Trimming at V came to 7 bases and at J to 7 bases, leaving 5 bases not matched to a gene. This CDR3 is built from 11 residues. Germline assignment: CDR1 SQVTM and CDR2 ANQGSEA.